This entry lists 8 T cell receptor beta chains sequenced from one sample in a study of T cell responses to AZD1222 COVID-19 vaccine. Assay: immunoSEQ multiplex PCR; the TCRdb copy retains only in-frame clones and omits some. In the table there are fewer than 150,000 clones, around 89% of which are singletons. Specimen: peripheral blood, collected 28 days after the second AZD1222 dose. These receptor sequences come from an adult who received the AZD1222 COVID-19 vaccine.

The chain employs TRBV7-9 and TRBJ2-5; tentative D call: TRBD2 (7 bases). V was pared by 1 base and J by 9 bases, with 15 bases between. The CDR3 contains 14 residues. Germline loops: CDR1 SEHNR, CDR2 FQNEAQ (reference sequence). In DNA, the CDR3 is TGTGCCAGCAGCTTAGTGGGGGGGCCAGCGGCCCAGTACTTC. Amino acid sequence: CASSLVGGPAAQYF.

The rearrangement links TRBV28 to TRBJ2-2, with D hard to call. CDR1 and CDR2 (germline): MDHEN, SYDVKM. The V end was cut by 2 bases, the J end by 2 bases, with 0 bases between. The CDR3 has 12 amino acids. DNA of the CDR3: TGTGCCAGCAGTTTAAACACCGGGGAGCTGTTTTTT. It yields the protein CASSLNTGELFF.

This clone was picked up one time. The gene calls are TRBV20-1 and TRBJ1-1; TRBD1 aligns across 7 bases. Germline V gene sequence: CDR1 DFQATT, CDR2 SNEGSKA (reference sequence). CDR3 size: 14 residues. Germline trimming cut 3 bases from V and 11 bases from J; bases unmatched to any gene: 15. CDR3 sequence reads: CSASRSRAGGNAFF. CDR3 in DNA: TGCAGTGCTAGTCGGTCAAGGGCAGGGGGGAATGCTTTCTTT.

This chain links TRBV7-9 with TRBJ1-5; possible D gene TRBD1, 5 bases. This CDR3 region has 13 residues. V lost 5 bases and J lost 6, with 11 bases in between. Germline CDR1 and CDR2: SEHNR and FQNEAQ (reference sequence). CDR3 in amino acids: CASSIGRGQPQHF. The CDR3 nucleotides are TGTGCCAGCAGCATCGGGAGGGGTCAGCCCCAGCATTTT.

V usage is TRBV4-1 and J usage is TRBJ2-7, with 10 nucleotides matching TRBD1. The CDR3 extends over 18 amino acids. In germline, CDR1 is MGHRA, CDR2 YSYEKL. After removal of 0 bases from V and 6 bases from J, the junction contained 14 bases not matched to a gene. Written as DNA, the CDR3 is TGCGCCAGCAGCCAAGACCCCACCCCCGGGACAGGGGCTCCCGAGCAGTACTTC. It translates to CASSQDPTPGTGAPEQYF.

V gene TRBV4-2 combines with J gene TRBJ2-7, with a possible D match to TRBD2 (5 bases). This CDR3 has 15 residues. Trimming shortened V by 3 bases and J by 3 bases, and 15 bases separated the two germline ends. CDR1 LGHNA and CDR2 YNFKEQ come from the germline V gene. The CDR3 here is CASSQDSAASYEQYF. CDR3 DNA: TGTGCCAGCAGCCAGGACTCAGCGGCCAGCTACGAGCAGTACTTC.

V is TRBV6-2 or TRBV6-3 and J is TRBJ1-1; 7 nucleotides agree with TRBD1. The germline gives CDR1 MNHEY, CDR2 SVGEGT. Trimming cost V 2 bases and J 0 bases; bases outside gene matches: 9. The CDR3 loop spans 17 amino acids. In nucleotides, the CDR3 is TGTGCCAGCAGTTACGGTAGGGGGCTCGCGATGAACACTGAAGCTTTCTTT. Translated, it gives CASSYGRGLAMNTEAFF.

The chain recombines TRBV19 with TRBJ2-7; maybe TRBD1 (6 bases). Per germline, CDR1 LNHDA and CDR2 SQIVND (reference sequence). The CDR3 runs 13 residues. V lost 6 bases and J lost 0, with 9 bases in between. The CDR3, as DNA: TGTGCCAGTAGACAGGGAAACTCCTACGAGCAGTACTTC. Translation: CASRQGNSYEQYF.